This TCR beta chain was identified during a study of identical twins' blood T cells (dated by TCRdb to the early 2010s). Regarding the study in general: The roughly twelve libraries, six for the alpha chain and six for the beta chain, together yielded around 52 million Illumina reads. To assess how genetics influences repertoire formation, the study used next-generation sequencing to compare the TCR alpha and beta chain repertoires of three pairs of monozygous twins. Results and caveats for the whole study, not just this receptor: V gene usage, even among non-selected out-of-frame TCRbeta clonotypes, was reported to be markedly more similar within twin pairs than between unrelated donors. Independent studies were stated to be required to validate the proposed role of the TCRalpha J segment in MHC recognition during thymic selection. Environmental influences could not be excluded as an explanation for twin similarity, since twins were reared together. How many CDR3 clonotypes two donors shared depended mainly on the product of their cloneset sizes, and the twins did not clearly stray from this trend. Among the most abundant TCRbeta clonotypes, every donor shared more CDR3 sequences with her own twin than with unrelated donors.

Deletion took 10 bases off V and 4 bases off J, with a span of 12 bases between the germline ends. The CDR3 goes from the cysteine to the phenylalanine over 12 residues. The entry retains the CDR3 DNA only, 36 bases that are in frame from base 1. The germline V gene (reference sequence) sets CDR1 to SEHNR and CDR2 to FQNEAQ. The library was prepared using 5' RACE. Sequencer: Illumina Genome Analyzer IIx. RNA-based TCR cDNA libraries were prepared by a previously described protocol with several modifications. To prevent cross-contamination, sample-specific barcodes were introduced on both ends of each TCR cDNA library during cDNA synthesis and amplification. The authors' analysis ran thus. Each library contained about 2.2 to 4 million CDR3-containing reads, and somewhere between about 85,000 and nearly 500,000 clonotypes were identified for each individual. Reads with improper barcode index combinations were discarded, and clonesets were then built for each library with the MiTCR software. MiTCR filtered or rescued low-quality reads and corrected PCR and sequencing errors when assembling CDR3 clonotypes. Artificial out-of-frame clonotypes were removed by being mapped to in-frame sequences, with one indel in the CDR3 allowed. Similarity of V and J gene usage between donors was measured as Jensen-Shannon divergence divided by mean entropy. TCRdb handled the public reads itself, with Q25 trimming in fastp and clone calling in MiXCR, and kept productive beta chains. All rows with the same CDR3 protein become a single entry with the most common DNA and genes. What appears here as the V and J calls and clone size reflects TCRdb's work, not the paper's. The sample table contains 350,000 to 400,000 distinct CDR3 sequences; only one count was recorded for about 28% of them. The ten biggest clones cover around 5.6% of the sample.

With regard to this clonotype: It lacks a known antigen. Nothing much larger sits one base from this clone, and base qualities are not available.

The donors were six healthy women who made up three monozygous twin pairs. All three twin pairs had been raised together and were thought likely to have encountered the same vaccines and infectious agents. RNA was isolated from peripheral blood mononuclear cells and used to prepare TCR cDNA libraries. The V and J genes are TRBV7-9 and TRBJ2-3; no D gene can be assigned with confidence. This clonotype originated in a woman aged 18-55 years in good health. The source material was PBMCs. The DNA sequence is TGTGCCAACTCCTTATCGCCAGATACGCAGTATTTT. Translated, this is CANSLSPDTQYF. The reference TRBV7-9 and TRBJ2-3 proteins fill in what lies around the CDR3, so the full variable domain reads DTGVSQNPRHKITKRGQNVTFRCDPISEHNRLYWYRQTLGQGPEFLTYFQNEAQLEKSRLLSDRFSAERPKGSFSTLEIQRTEQGDSAMYLCANSLSPDTQYFGPGTRLTVL.